The next 11 T cell receptor beta chains were all read from a single sample in a study of regulatory T cells in long-lasting Graves disease. In building TCR beta libraries, iRepertoire HTBI primers were used together with Arm-PCR of CDR3 regions. Each CDR3 protein gets one entry after TCRdb re-called the multiplex PCR reads with MiXCR. This sample has 390,000 or so distinct CDR3 sequences, with about 11% found just once. Time point given: newly diagnosed GD, antithyroid drugs for less than 3 months. Following extraction of RNA from PBMCs, that RNA was used to make the TCR library. These data were also reused for a study on T cells in Graves' hyperthyroidism and ophthalmopathy.

The sample here was peripheral blood mononuclear cells (PBMCs), taken at new diagnosis, from a patient treated with antithyroid drugs. These receptors all come from a woman between 18 and 29 years old with Graves disease.

This clonotype showed up many times. The chain is built from TRBV4-2 and TRBJ1-3; the D is unclear. With 1 base removed from V and 4 bases from J, the gap between germline ends came to 11 bases. The length of the CDR3 is 15 residues. The germline gives CDR1 LGHNA, CDR2 YNFKEQ. The CDR3 DNA reads as TGTGCCAGCAGCCAAGGAGGGAGTCGGGGAAACACCATATATTTT. It yields the protein CASSQGGSRGNTIYF.

As for this clonotype: Just one base apart from a much larger clone, this may be a read error. The missing conserved phenylalanine or tryptophan at the end of this CDR3 makes a read error likely. The chain joins TRBV24-1 to TRBJ2-1, with D maybe TRBD2 (5 bases). The CDR3 loop spans 15 amino acids. Germline lookup yields CDR1 KGHDR and CDR2 SFDVKD. Trimming shortened V by 3 bases and J by 0 bases, and 8 bases separated the two germline ends. In DNA form, the CDR3 reads TGTGCCACCAGTGATCCTAGCCGCTCCTACAATGAGCAGTTCTCC. It codes for CATSDPSRSYNEQFS.

This clonotype came up many times. This chain links TRBV20-1 with TRBJ1-1; D remains unclear. V gave up 6 bases and J gave up 5 bases, with 13 bases separating them. The length of the CDR3 is 12 residues. Germline lookup yields CDR1 DFQATT and CDR2 SNEGSKA (reference sequence). The CDR3 sequence is CSAQKGATEAFF. In nucleotides, the CDR3 is TGCAGTGCCCAGAAAGGAGCGACTGAAGCTTTCTTT.

This clonotype was recorded a few times. The chain has TRBV29-1 and TRBJ1-1; 7 bases map to TRBD1. The CDR3 is made up of 14 amino acids. Germline CDR1 is SQVTM and CDR2 is ANQGSEA. The V gene end was trimmed by 7 bases and the J gene end by 2 bases; junction bases not matched to a gene: 10. In nucleotides, the CDR3 is TGCAGCGCTATTATCGGGACAGCTAACACTGAAGCTTTCTTT. Translation gives CSAIIGTANTEAFF. Together with reference TRBV29-1 and TRBJ1-1, the CDR3 gives the full variable domain: SAVISQKPSRDICQRGTSLTIQCQVDSQVTMMFWYRQQPGQSLTLIATANQGSEATYESGFVIDKFPISRPNLTFSTLTVSNMSPEDSSIYLCSAIIGTANTEAFFGQGTRLTVV.

Comments on this clonotype: A much larger clone is a single base away; this may be a read error. The V gene is TRBV29-1, the J gene TRBJ1-1, with D tentatively TRBD1 (5 bases). This CDR3 spans 13 amino acids. In germline, CDR1 is SQVTM, CDR2 ANQGSEA. The V and J ends lost 1 base and 5 bases respectively, with 11 bases between them. Written as DNA, the CDR3 is TGCAGCGTTGAAGGGGGGACTGATACTGAAGCTTTCTTT. It encodes CSVEGGTDTEAFF. Supplemented by reference TRBV29-1 and TRBJ1-1, the full variable domain reads SAVISQKPSRDICQRGTSLTIQCQVDSQVTMMFWYRQQPGQSLTLIATANQGSEATYESGFVIDKFPISRPNLTFSTLTVSNMSPEDSSIYLCSVEGGTDTEAFFGQGTRLTVV.

This clonotype was observed at least ten times. The J gene is TRBJ1-1, the V gene TRBV4-3; perhaps TRBD1 as D (6 bases). V was shortened by 0 bases and J by 1 base, with 18 bases between the two germline ends. Germline values: CDR1 LGHNA, CDR2 YSLEER. The CDR3 is made up of 18 amino acids. In DNA, the CDR3 is TGCGCCAGCAGCCAAGATGGTCTGGGGGGCTATGGGAACACTGAAGCTTTCTTT. Translating it yields CASSQDGLGGYGNTEAFF.

This clonotype was observed at least ten times. The chain links TRBV28 to TRBJ1-4; no reliable D call. The CDR3 is 14 amino acids. The germline CDR1 and CDR2 sequences are MDHEN and SYDVKM. Trimming cost V 10 bases and J 10 bases, with 22 bases left between them. CDR3 region: CATEVGFRAGKLFF. In DNA form, the CDR3 reads TGTGCCACCGAAGTCGGCTTTAGGGCTGGAAAACTGTTTTTT.

This clonotype came up a few times. A much larger clone sits a single nucleotide away, making a read error possible. The V and J genes are TRBV10-3 and TRBJ2-5, with 10 bases lining up with TRBD2. The CDR3 has 16 residues. CDR1 ENHRY and CDR2 SYGVKD come from the germline V gene. V trimming: 4 bases; J trimming: 2 bases; junction bases outside the gene matches: 7. The CDR3 reads CAISGGTSARQETQYF. CDR3 bases: TGTGCCATCAGTGGTGGGACTAGCGCTAGACAAGAGACCCAGTACTTC.

This clonotype was seen ten or more times. This chain connects TRBV7-2 to TRBJ2-2; a weak D match, TRBD1 (5 bases). Trimming took 2 bases from V and 2 from J, leaving 9 bases between them. The CDR3 loop spans 15 amino acids. Germline V CDR1 and CDR2: SGHTA, FQGNSA. CDR3 sequence: CASSLQGANTGELFF. As DNA, the CDR3 is TGTGCCAGCAGCTTACAAGGGGCAAACACCGGGGAGCTGTTTTTT.

The table lists this clonotype with many counts. J is TRBJ2-7 and V is TRBV2, with TRBD2 identical over 9 bases. Per the germline V gene, CDR1 is SNHLY and CDR2 is FYNNEI. This CDR3 contains 15 residues. V lost 7 bases, J lost 7 bases, and 14 bases stayed unmatched. The DNA for the CDR3 is TGTGCCAGCACTCCCTTGGCGGGAGGGTTTCGTGAGCAGTACTTC. This sequence encodes CASTPLAGGFREQYF.

This clonotype turned up a few times. The chain recombines TRBV14 with TRBJ2-1, with 7 bases that match TRBD1. Germline lookup yields CDR1 SGHDN and CDR2 FVKESK. The CDR3 runs to 14 residues. Trimming removed 3 bases from V and 5 bases from J; junction bases left unmatched: 4. Here the CDR3 DNA reads TGTGCCAGCAGCCATCCCGGGACAGACAATGAGCAGTTCTTC. Its protein is CASSHPGTDNEQFF.